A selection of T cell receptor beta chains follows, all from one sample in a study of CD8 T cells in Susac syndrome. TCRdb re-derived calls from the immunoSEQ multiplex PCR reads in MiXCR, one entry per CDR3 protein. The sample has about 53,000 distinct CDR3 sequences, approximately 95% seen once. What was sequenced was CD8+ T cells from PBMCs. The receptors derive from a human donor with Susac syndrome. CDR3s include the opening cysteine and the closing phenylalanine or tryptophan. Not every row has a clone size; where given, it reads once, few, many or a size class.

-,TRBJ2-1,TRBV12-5,CASGLRTSYNEQFF
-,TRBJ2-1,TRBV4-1,CASSPGTSVYEQFF
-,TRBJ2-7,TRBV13,CASSSRDRVLPYEQYF
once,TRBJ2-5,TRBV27,CASSFLGGETQYF
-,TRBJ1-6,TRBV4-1,CASSTRGQGRNSPLHF
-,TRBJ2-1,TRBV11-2,CASSLVGTDEQFF
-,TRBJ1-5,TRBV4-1,CASSQEAGAYSNQPQHF
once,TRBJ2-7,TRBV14,CASSHQGTSGEKQYF
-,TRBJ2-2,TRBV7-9,CASSHRAGYTGELFF
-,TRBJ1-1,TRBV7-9,CASSLGHGANTEAFF
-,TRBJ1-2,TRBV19,CASLDRTNYGYTF
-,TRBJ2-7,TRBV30,CAGDGDYEQYF
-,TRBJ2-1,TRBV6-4,CASSERPSSYNEQFF
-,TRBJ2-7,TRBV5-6,CASSLPDRGPQQYF
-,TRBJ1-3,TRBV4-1,CASSQGTGKGNTIYF
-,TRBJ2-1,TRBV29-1,CSVQGLAGESSYNEQFF
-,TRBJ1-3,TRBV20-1,CSARDSGHLPSGNTIYF
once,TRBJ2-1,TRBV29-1,CSVAGGQLNNEQFF
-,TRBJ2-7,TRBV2,CASSDHEQYF
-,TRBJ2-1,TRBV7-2,CASSLNEFF
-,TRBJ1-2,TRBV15,CATSRGQNYGYTF
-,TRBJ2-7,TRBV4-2,CASSQGTFLAGGGYEQYF
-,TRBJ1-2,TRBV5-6,CASKDLGQAIYGYTF
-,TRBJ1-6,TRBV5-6,CASSLRRSPLHF
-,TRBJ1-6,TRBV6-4,CASSDEGPNSPLHF
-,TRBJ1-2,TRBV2,CASGTANYGYTF
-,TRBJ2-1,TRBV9,CASSDGGGPGNEQFF
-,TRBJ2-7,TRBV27,CASSPSLFYEQYF
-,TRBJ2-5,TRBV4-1,CASSRERGGLQETQYF
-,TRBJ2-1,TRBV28,CASSLLTGSDEQFF
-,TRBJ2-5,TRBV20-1,CSARLAGGNHQETQYF
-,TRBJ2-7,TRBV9,CASSAGTLSSYEQYF
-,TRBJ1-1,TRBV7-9,CASSSTRAATLNTEAFF
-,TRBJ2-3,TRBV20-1,CSAMPGQANTDTQYF
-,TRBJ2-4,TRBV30,CAWSVRRTSGEVAKNIQYF
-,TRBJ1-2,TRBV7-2,CASRDSLIDGYTF
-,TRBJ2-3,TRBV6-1,CASSHWVGGPSDTQYF
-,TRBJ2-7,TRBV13,CASSPGPGEQYF
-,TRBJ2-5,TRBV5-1,CASSPGDKYQETQYF
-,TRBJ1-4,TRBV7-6,CASSLEGDATNEKLFF
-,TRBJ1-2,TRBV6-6,CASRAYSHFYGYTF